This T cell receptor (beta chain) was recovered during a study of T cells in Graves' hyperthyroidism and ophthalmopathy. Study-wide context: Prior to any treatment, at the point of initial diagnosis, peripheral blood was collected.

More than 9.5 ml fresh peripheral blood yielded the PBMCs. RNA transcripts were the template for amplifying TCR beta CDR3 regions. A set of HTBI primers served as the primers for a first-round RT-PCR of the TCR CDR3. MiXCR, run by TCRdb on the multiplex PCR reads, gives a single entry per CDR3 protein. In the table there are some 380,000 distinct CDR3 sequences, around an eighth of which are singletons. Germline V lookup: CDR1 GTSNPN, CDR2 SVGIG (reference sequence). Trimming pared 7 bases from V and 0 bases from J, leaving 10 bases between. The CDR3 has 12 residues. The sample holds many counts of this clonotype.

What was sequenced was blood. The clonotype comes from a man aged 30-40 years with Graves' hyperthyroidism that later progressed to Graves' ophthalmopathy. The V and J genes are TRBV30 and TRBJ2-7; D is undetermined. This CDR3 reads CASHTGSYEQYF. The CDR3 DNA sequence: TGTGCCTCTCACACGGGCTCCTACGAGCAGTACTTC.